One T cell receptor (beta chain) is described in this entry. Its antigen is not known. CDR1 and CDR2 (germline): GTSNPN, SVGIG (reference sequence). This CDR3 contains 12 residues. Trimming stripped 7 bases from V and 6 bases from J, with 12 bases between. This specimen comes from a study of shared clonotypes between healthy human individuals. Study-wide findings and caveats: The study drew on few donors, limiting represented genetic and exposure-history diversity. Clonotypes not shared had lower generation probabilities than those common to all four donors.

Every immunoSEQ plate was one replicate of a subset's evenly spread DNA. The protocol was immunoSEQ multiplex PCR, while the TCRdb copy is restricted to in-frame clones and leaves out a portion. The profile covers about a million clones, with 70% to 85% appearing a single time and over 0.8% taken by the ten largest. V is TRBV30 and J is TRBJ2-2; D call uncertain. This TCR was recovered from a man aged 18 to 30 in good health. Some clones in this sample may be carry-over from other donors' samples. Sequenced: memory CD4+ T cells from PBMCs. Regarding subset: CD45RA-negative fraction. In DNA form, the CDR3 reads TGTGCCTTCGGAAGGGTTCCCGGGGAGCTGTTTTTT. It specifies CAFGRVPGELFF.